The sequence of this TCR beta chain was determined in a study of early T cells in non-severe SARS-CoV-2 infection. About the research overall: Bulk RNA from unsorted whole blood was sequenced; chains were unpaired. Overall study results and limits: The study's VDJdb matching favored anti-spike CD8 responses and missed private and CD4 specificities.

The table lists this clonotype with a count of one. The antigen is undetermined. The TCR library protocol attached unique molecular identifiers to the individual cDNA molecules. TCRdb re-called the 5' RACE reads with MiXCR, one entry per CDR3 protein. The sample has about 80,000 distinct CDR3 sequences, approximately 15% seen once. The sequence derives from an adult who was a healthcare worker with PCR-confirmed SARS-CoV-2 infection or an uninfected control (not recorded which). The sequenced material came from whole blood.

Here the CDR3 DNA reads TGTGCCAGCAGCCCGACTAGCTTGGGCCCCGATGAGCAGTTCTTC. This codes for CASSPTSLGPDEQFF. V usage is TRBV7-6 and J usage is TRBJ2-1; 7 bases line up with TRBD2. The germline gives CDR1 SGHVS, CDR2 FNYEAQ. The V and J ends lost 5 bases and 8 bases, in that order; junction bases with no gene match: 12. The CDR3 totals 15 residues.